Reported below is one TCR beta chain. The antigen is undetermined. This CDR3 has 16 amino acids. V was clipped by 0 bases and J by 8 bases; unmatched bases: 10. Germline-derived CDR1 and CDR2 are SGDLS and YYNGEE. The PCR made use of 60 Vbeta and 13 Jbeta primers. Assay: immunoSEQ multiplex PCR; the TCRdb copy retains only in-frame clones and omits some. The table records some 150,000 clones, about 73% of them present only once. The data are from a study of cytomegalovirus exposure and HLA in healthy donors. Overall study context: Early released data comprised some 85 million unique TCRs from HLA-typed donors. The study's findings and limits: Most likely, a cluster of highly shared sequence variants arose as a sequencing artifact. Researchers left out some V segments, among them TRBV6-2 and TRBV6-3, as indistinguishable.

Healthy bone marrow donors supplied every sample. Sequencing was performed on PBMCs. The sequence was collected from a man aged 40-50 years in good health and CMV-seropositive. The chain joins TRBV9 to TRBJ1-4; 7 bases align to TRBD1. The CDR3 nucleotides are TGTGCCAGCAGCGTAGGAGCAGGGGGGCTTGAGGAAAAACTGTTTTTT. It translates to CASSVGAGGLEEKLFF.